One and the same sample provided the 27 T cell receptor beta chains below, sequenced in a study of blood T cell repertoires in COVID-19 (dated by TCRdb to about 2020). Library preparation employed the immunoSEQ multiplex PCR assay. This is the immuneACCESS table as TCRdb keeps it, with only in-frame sequences that have V and J called. A part of the clones is gone; compared with another copy, unresolved V genes explain less than half, and the rest is unexplained. Within this sample are about 130,000 clones, with approximately 77% of them counted one time only. Roughly 20% of the sample is in the top ten clones. The material sequenced was peripheral blood. These receptors originate from a man at least 80 years old with acute or convalescent COVID-19.

There are many counts of this clone. The chain carries TRBV7-9 and TRBJ1-2; D ambiguous. The CDR3 runs to 12 residues. V was trimmed by 3 bases and J by 8 bases, leaving 10 bases between them. Germline CDR1 reads SEHNR; CDR2 reads FQNEAQ (reference sequence). Here the CDR3 DNA reads TGTGCCAGCAGCTTTTCCCAGGAAGGCTACACCTTC. This encodes CASSFSQEGYTF.

The sample holds a few counts of this clone. The rearrangement joins TRBV7-2 to TRBJ2-3, with D possibly TRBD1 on 6 matching bases. Trimming took 5 bases from V and 3 from J, leaving 18 bases between them. Germline values: CDR1 SGHTA, CDR2 FQGNSA. The CDR3 is 16 amino acids. The CDR3 is CASSPRRGWGTDTQYF. The CDR3 DNA reads TGTGCCAGCAGCCCCCGTAGGGGGTGGGGGACAGATACGCAGTATTTT.

The chain is built from TRBV6-6 and TRBJ2-2; 7 bases match TRBD2. There are 13 residues in the CDR3. Germline V gene lookup returns CDR1 MNHNY and CDR2 SVGAGI (reference sequence). Trimming removed 7 bases from V and 6 bases from J; junction bases left unmatched: 5. Here the CDR3 reads CASTVGGAGELFF. CDR3 DNA: TGTGCCAGCACAGTGGGGGGGGCCGGGGAGCTGTTTTTT.

In its sample, this clone was seen a few times. The chain uses TRBV3-1 (or the pseudogene TRBV3-2) and TRBJ1-6; D is ambiguous. The germline V gene has CDR1 LGHDT and CDR2 YNNKEL (reference sequence). The CDR3 is 14 amino acids. The ends were cut back, 4 bases at V and 8 bases at J, with 12 bases in the middle. The CDR3 nucleotides read TGTGCCAGCAGCCCCTTCATCGGGGATTCACCCCTCCACTTT. Amino acid sequence: CASSPFIGDSPLHF.

The chain joins TRBV5-5 to TRBJ2-1; D remains unclear. CDR1 SGHKS and CDR2 YYEKEE come from the germline V gene (reference sequence). V was trimmed by 5 bases and J by 7 bases, leaving 13 bases between them. This CDR3 has 13 residues. The CDR3 DNA is TGTGCCAGCAGTGGGCTCTCTCTGAATGAGCAGTTCTTC. Translating it yields CASSGLSLNEQFF.

The chain couples TRBV7-2 to TRBJ2-4, with D unresolved. V dropped 5 bases and J dropped 4 bases, with 6 bases sitting between them. CDR1 is SGHTA, CDR2 FQGNSA, per germline. CDR3 length: 12 amino acids. CDR3 nucleotide sequence: TGTGCCAGCAGCCCCGGGAAAAACATTCAGTACTTC. It specifies CASSPGKNIQYF.

About this clone itself: This may arise from a read error, as a much more abundant clone is one base away. The rearrangement links TRBV5-1 to TRBJ2-7; TRBD1 aligns across 12 bases. CDR3 length: 14 residues. V dropped 4 bases and J dropped 4; count of bases not matched to a gene: 3. Germline V gives CDR1 SGHRS, CDR2 YFSETQ. CDR3: CASSPGQGAYEQYF. CDR3 nucleotides: TGCGCCAGCAGCCCGGGACAGGGGGCTTACGAGCAGTACTTC.

The rearrangement uses TRBV11-1 and TRBJ2-5, with TRBD1 identical over 8 bases. This CDR3 is 14 amino acids long. J lost 0 bases, V lost 6 bases, and 3 bases had no gene match. Germline values: CDR1 SGHAT, CDR2 FQDESV (reference sequence). The CDR3 DNA reads as TGTGCCAGCAGTTACAGGGGGTACCAAGAGACCCAGTACTTC. It specifies CASSYRGYQETQYF.

The genes are TRBV10-3 and TRBJ2-5; 13 bases agree with TRBD2. The ends lost 6 bases at V and 2 bases at J; junction bases unmatched: 3. Germline V gene sequence: CDR1 ENHRY, CDR2 SYGVKD. The CDR3 is 15 amino acids. CDR3 loop: CAIRLTSGGQETQYF. CDR3 coding DNA: TGTGCCATCAGACTGACTAGCGGGGGGCAAGAGACCCAGTACTTC.

V gene TRBV5-4 combines with J gene TRBJ2-2; TRBD1 matches 7 bases. The CDR3 runs to 16 residues. Trimming at V came to 4 bases and at J to 4 bases, leaving 10 bases not matched to a gene. The germline gives CDR1 SGHNT, CDR2 YYREEE (reference sequence). The CDR3 is CASSRGQIGGTGELFF. The CDR3 DNA reads TGTGCCAGCAGCAGGGGACAGATCGGCGGCACCGGGGAGCTGTTTTTT.

The chain joins TRBV7-8 to TRBJ2-1; D gene ambiguous. V was cut by 2 bases and J by 1 base, with 18 bases left in between. The CDR3 extends over 18 amino acids. Germline-derived CDR1 and CDR2 are SGHVS and FQNEAQ. CDR3 DNA: TGTGCCAGCAGCTTAAGAACTAACCGGCCCCAATCCTACAATGAGCAGTTCTTC. Translation gives CASSLRTNRPQSYNEQFF.

This clone came up many times. The rearrangement uses TRBV5-8 and TRBJ1-5; D is ambiguous. Looked up from germline, CDR1 is SGHTS and CDR2 is YDEGEE. Trimming removed 2 bases at V and 3 bases at J, with 6 bases between. This CDR3 spans 13 amino acids. The chain's CDR3 is CASSLSYNQPQHF. The CDR3 DNA sequence: TGTGCCAGCAGCTTATCGTACAATCAGCCCCAGCATTTT.

V and J are TRBV28 and TRBJ2-5; D uncertain. The CDR3 loop spans 15 amino acids. The germline V and J ends were trimmed by 6 bases and 1 base, with 15 bases remaining between them. Germline assignment: CDR1 MDHEN and CDR2 SYDVKM. The CDR3 protein is CASSRITEIQETQYF. As DNA, the CDR3 is TGTGCCAGCAGCCGAATTACAGAAATCCAAGAGACCCAGTACTTC.

V is TRBV5-1 and J is TRBJ2-5, with TRBD2 as a possible D gene (5 bases). The germline gives CDR1 SGHRS, CDR2 YFSETQ. Trimming removed 3 bases at V and 4 bases at J, with 10 bases between. CDR3 length: 13 residues. CDR3 residues: CASSWRAGETQYF. The CDR3 DNA reads as TGCGCCAGCAGCTGGCGGGCCGGAGAGACCCAGTACTTC.

This clone was seen only once. This chain links TRBV7-2 with TRBJ1-2; possible D gene TRBD1, 5 bases. The CDR3 has 13 residues. Deletions cut 0 bases from V and 7 bases from J, with 9 bases between. Germline V CDR1 and CDR2: SGHTA, FQGNSA. The CDR3 here is CASSLAREGGYTF. The CDR3 bases are TGTGCCAGCAGCTTAGCCAGGGAAGGTGGCTACACCTTC.

In its sample, this clone was seen a few times. The V call is TRBV6-5, the J call TRBJ2-3; D may be TRBD1 (6 bases). Germline CDR1 reads MNHEY; CDR2 reads SVGAGI. V was trimmed by 2 bases and J by 7 bases, leaving 10 bases between them. CDR3 length: 13 amino acids. The CDR3 DNA reads as TGTGCCAGCAGTTACCGACAGGCGTATACGCAGTATTTT. This sequence encodes CASSYRQAYTQYF.

Only a few counts were recorded for this clone. The V gene is TRBV28, the J gene TRBJ2-1, with 9 bases that match TRBD2. The CDR3 sequence is 13 residues long. After removal of 7 bases from V and 14 bases from J, the junction contained 12 bases not matched to a gene. Germline CDR1 reads MDHEN; CDR2 reads SYDVKM. DNA for the CDR3: TGTGCCAGCACCCAGAGGCGGCGGGGGGGCAAGTTCTTC. It yields the protein CASTQRRRGGKFF.

The gene calls are TRBV27 and TRBJ1-1; tentatively, D is TRBD1 (6 bases). With 2 bases removed from V and 0 bases from J, the gap between germline ends came to 13 bases. Germline V gene data show CDR1 as MNHEY and CDR2 as SMNVEV (reference sequence). The CDR3 totals 16 residues. The CDR3 sequence is CASSLDRGSMNTEAFF. The CDR3 DNA sequence: TGTGCCAGCAGTTTAGATAGGGGGAGCATGAACACTGAAGCTTTCTTT.

This chain connects TRBV18 to TRBJ2-5; D gene uncertain. Trimming removed 3 bases at V and 4 bases at J, with 15 bases between. The germline gives CDR1 KGHSH, CDR2 LQKENI. This CDR3 contains 15 residues. CDR3 in DNA: TGTGCCAGCTCACCGGCCCCCGTCTCGGGAGAGACCCAGTACTTC. The encoded protein is CASSPAPVSGETQYF.

For the CDR3, the DNA is TGTGCCAGTAGTATTCGGGGGGTGAACAATCAGCCCCAGCATTTT. The encoded protein is CASSIRGVNNQPQHF. The chain recombines TRBV19 with TRBJ1-5; perhaps TRBD1 as D (5 bases). Trimming pared 3 bases from V and 3 bases from J, leaving 12 bases between. The CDR3 totals 15 residues. Germline loops: CDR1 LNHDA, CDR2 SQIVND (reference sequence).

This clone was seen just once. CDR3 amino acids: CAISESGVGNTIYF. The CDR3 coding sequence is TGTGCCATCAGTGAGTCCGGGGTTGGAAACACCATATATTTT. This sequence joins TRBV10-3 and TRBJ1-3; D gene unclear. This CDR3 spans 14 amino acids. With 0 bases removed from V and 3 bases from J, the gap between germline ends came to 6 bases. CDR1 and CDR2 from the germline V gene are ENHRY and SYGVKD.

This clone was recorded only once. This chain connects TRBV28 to TRBJ1-6; D is perhaps TRBD1 (6 bases). The CDR3 is 16 residues long. Germline values: CDR1 MDHEN, CDR2 SYDVKM. V was cut by 1 base and J by 7 bases, with 14 bases left in between. This CDR3 reads CASSLSTGLPNSPLHF. The DNA for the CDR3 is TGTGCCAGCAGTTTATCGACAGGATTACCCAATTCACCCCTCCACTTT.

The rearrangement joins TRBV6-4 to TRBJ2-1; 11 nucleotides agree with TRBD2. This CDR3 spans 14 amino acids. Trimming took 4 bases from V and 8 from J; bases not matched to a gene: 4. In germline, CDR1 is MRHNA, CDR2 SNTAGT. The CDR3 DNA reads TGTGCCAGCAGTGTAGCGGGGGGGGGCGATGAGCAGTTCTTC. Its protein is CASSVAGGGDEQFF.

V gene TRBV5-1 combines with J gene TRBJ1-1, with TRBD1 identical over 8 bases. CDR3 size: 13 residues. In germline, CDR1 is SGHRS, CDR2 YFSETQ. The V gene end was trimmed by 4 bases and the J gene end by 7 bases; junction bases not matched to a gene: 6. The CDR3 region is CASSARGRDEAFF. Written as DNA, the CDR3 is TGCGCCAGCAGCGCCAGGGGGCGAGATGAAGCTTTCTTT.

The chain combines TRBV27 with TRBJ1-3, with 11 bases matching TRBD1. The V segment lost 1 base and the J segment 1 base; nucleotides outside the gene matches: 9. CDR3 length: 19 residues. CDR1 and CDR2 from the germline V gene are MNHEY and SMNVEV (reference sequence). The CDR3 region has the DNA TGTGCCAGCAGTTTATGGGCCGGTGGACAGGGGGCGTCTGGAAACACCATATATTTT. Translation gives CASSLWAGGQGASGNTIYF.

The chain uses TRBV27 and TRBJ2-5; D ambiguous. Germline CDR1 is MNHEY and CDR2 is SMNVEV (reference sequence). The CDR3 contains 12 residues. Trimming removed 6 bases at V and 5 bases at J, with 10 bases between. The CDR3 DNA reads TGTGCCAGCAGCAACCGTCGGGAGACCCAGTACTTC. Amino acids: CASSNRRETQYF.

This chain connects TRBV18 to TRBJ2-1, with TRBD1 as a possible D gene (6 bases). V was shortened by 3 bases and J by 7 bases, with 16 bases between the two germline ends. Germline V gives CDR1 KGHSH, CDR2 LQKENI. The CDR3 has 15 residues. Here the CDR3 DNA reads TGTGCCAGCTCACCGCTGACAGGTGGGGGAAATGAGCAGTTCTTC. Translating gives CASSPLTGGGNEQFF. Full variable domain (outside the CDR3, taken from reference TRBV18 and TRBJ2-1): NAGVMQNPRHLVRRRGQEARLRCSPMKGHSHVYWYRQLPEEGLKFMVYLQKENIIDESGMPKERFSAEFPKEGPSILRIQQVVRGDSAAYFCASSPLTGGGNEQFFGPGTRLTVL.